The rows below give T cell receptor beta chains drawn from one sample of a study of vaccination and CD4 T cells after COVID-19. MiXCR, run by TCRdb on the PCR reads, gives a single entry per CDR3 protein. The repertoire holds under 30,000 distinct CDR3 sequences, roughly 44% seen once, with 19% in the top ten. These receptors are not linked to any known antigen. The sequencing here drew on CD4+ T cells from blood, cultured in vitro, taken before SARS-CoV-2 vaccination. The receptors were sampled from a human donor who received a COVID-19 vaccine. Each CDR3 is given with its conserved first and last residue. Clone sizes are given selectively: once, few, many, or a class where the clone is expanded.

V	J	size	CDR3
TRBV12-3/TRBV12-4	TRBJ2-3	NA	CASRPGVADTQYF
TRBV10-3	TRBJ2-3	NA	CATGLADTQYF
TRBV2	TRBJ1-1	NA	CASSEPRQGRYTEAFF
TRBV7-9	TRBJ2-1	few	CASSLGLRGPFGLEQFF
TRBV20-1	TRBJ2-4	few	CSASSPPTVAKNIQYF
TRBV5-1	TRBJ2-5	NA	CASSLGTGHIQETQYF
TRBV6-5	TRBJ1-4	NA	CASSYSNTGRGFATRKLFF
TRBV7-7	TRBJ1-1	medium-sized	CASSSFDRAGKAFF
TRBV20-1	TRBJ2-3	few	CSARDSGGADTQYF
TRBV12-3/TRBV12-4	TRBJ2-1	once	CASSRLSYNEQFF
TRBV10-3	TRBJ2-7	NA	CAISDRQGAYEQYF
TRBV6-5	TRBJ2-7	NA	CASSYPGTHEQYF
TRBV6-1	TRBJ2-7	few	CASSKAIGLAVSYEQYF
TRBV5-4	TRBJ1-1	NA	CASSLVVDTEAFF
TRBV10-1	TRBJ2-7	NA	CASRNPNRCFYEQYF
TRBV24-1	TRBJ1-2	NA	CATSESTGKRDYGYTF
TRBV5-1	TRBJ1-1	NA	CASSHSGQGGNTEAFF
TRBV5-1	TRBJ1-2	NA	CASSLQENYGYTF
TRBV7-9	TRBJ1-3	NA	CASSSGKTIYF
TRBV24-1	TRBJ2-3	NA	CATSDRSREGTDTQYF
TRBV5-4	TRBJ1-6	few	CASSLRLGNSPLHF
TRBV20-1	TRBJ2-5	few	CSATAGVETQYF